Reported below is one T cell receptor (beta chain). Germline V gives CDR1 SGHTA, CDR2 FQGNSA. The V and J ends lost 5 bases and 7 bases, in that order; junction bases with no gene match: 8. This CDR3 is 15 amino acids long. This specimen comes from a study of blood T cell repertoires in COVID-19. In the study overall: The United States, Italy and Spain were the sources of the acute and convalescent COVID-19 samples.

Source study methods: Estimated nucleated cell counts came from reference gene primer amplification. Sequenced by immunoSEQ multiplex PCR; TCRdb stores in-frame clones only, minus some. The DNA was the basis for D and trimming; V, J and clone size are from that table. The repertoire consists of roughly 85,000 clones, with 75% to 90% occurring once and the leading ten covering around 26%. This TCR was sampled from a man between 45 and 60 years old with active or convalescent COVID-19. The sequencing sample was made of peripheral blood. The chain carries TRBV7-2 and TRBJ2-2; 9 bases match TRBD1. The CDR3 spells CASSALQGAVGELFF. CDR3 DNA: TGTGCCAGCAGCGCATTACAGGGGGCGGTCGGGGAGCTGTTTTTT.